This T cell receptor beta chain was recovered during a study of blood T cell repertoires in COVID-19. Overall study context: In each case, the material was cDNA or gDNA derived from T cells, B-cell-depleted T cells, or PBMCs.

Sequencing used immunoSEQ multiplex PCR; TCRdb keeps in-frame clones, though not all of them. The repertoire consists of 200,000 to 300,000 clones, with roughly nine tenths occurring once and the leading ten covering approximately 9.8%. This clonotype was sampled from a middle-aged man who had recovered from COVID-19. The source material was peripheral blood.

The CDR3 nucleotides are TGCGCCAGCAGGAGAGTACCGTTCGATGAAGCTTTCTTT. Its translation: CASRRVPFDEAFF. The V and J genes are TRBV5-1 and TRBJ1-1; D gene ambiguous. The CDR3 has 13 amino acids. V lost 5 bases to trimming and J lost 7 bases, with 15 bases between them. From germline, CDR1 is SGHRS and CDR2 YFSETQ. Supplemented by reference TRBV5-1 and TRBJ1-1, the full variable domain reads KAGVTQTPRYLIKTRGQQVTLSCSPISGHRSVSWYQQTPGQGLQFLFEYFSETQRNKGNFPGRFSGRQFSNSRSEMNVSTLELGDSALYLCASRRVPFDEAFFGQGTRLTVV.